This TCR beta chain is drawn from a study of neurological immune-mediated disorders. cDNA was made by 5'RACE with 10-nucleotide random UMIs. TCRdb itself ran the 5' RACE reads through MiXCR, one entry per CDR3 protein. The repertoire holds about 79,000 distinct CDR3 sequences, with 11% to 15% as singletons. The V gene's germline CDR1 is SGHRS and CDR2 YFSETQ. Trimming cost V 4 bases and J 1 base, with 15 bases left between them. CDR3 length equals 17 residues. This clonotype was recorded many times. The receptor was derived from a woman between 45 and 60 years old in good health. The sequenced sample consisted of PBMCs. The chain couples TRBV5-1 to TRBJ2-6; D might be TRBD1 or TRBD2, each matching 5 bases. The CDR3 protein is CASSPSQGASGANVLTF. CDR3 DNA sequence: TGCGCCAGCAGCCCTAGCCAGGGAGCATCTGGGGCCAACGTCCTGACTTTC. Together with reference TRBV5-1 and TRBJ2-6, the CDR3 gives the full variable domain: KAGVTQTPRYLIKTRGQQVTLSCSPISGHRSVSWYQQTPGQGLQFLFEYFSETQRNKGNFPGRFSGRQFSNSRSEMNVSTLELGDSALYLCASSPSQGASGANVLTFGAGSRLTVL.